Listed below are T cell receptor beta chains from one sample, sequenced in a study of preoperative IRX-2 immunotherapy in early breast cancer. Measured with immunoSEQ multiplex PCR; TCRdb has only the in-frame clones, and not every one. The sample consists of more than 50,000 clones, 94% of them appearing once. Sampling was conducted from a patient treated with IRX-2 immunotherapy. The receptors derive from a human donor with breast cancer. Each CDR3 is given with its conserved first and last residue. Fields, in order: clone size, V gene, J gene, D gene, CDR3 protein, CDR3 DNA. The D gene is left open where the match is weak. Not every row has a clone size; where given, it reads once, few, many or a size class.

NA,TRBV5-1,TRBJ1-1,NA,CASYYREGANTEAFF,TGCGCCAGTTATTACAGGGAAGGGGCGAACACTGAAGCTTTCTTT
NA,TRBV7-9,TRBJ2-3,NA,CASSLPPGNTQYF,TGTGCCAGCAGCTTGCCCCCAGGTAATACGCAGTATTTT
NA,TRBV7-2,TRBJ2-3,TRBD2,CASSFQSTSGGADTQYF,TGTGCCAGCAGCTTCCAGTCGACTAGCGGGGGGGCAGATACGCAGTATTTT
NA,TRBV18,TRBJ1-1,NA,CASSPPSRGRGYTEAFF,TGTGCCAGCTCACCACCATCCAGGGGAAGGGGCTACACTGAAGCTTTCTTT
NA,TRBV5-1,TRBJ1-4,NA,CASSLTAGVLGEKLFF,TGCGCCAGCAGCTTGACCGCAGGGGTCCTGGGTGAAAAACTGTTTTTT
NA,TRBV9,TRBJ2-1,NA,CASSLTTLSYNEQFF,TGTGCCAGCAGCCTCACTACTCTCTCCTACAATGAGCAGTTCTTC
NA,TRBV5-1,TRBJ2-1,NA,CASSFGTPSYNEQFF,TGCGCCAGCAGCTTCGGGACACCTTCCTACAATGAGCAGTTCTTC
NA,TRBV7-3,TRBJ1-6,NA,CASSLSSGVGSPLHF,TGTGCCAGCAGCTTATCCTCAGGGGTAGGTTCCCCCCTCCACTTT
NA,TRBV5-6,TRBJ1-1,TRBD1,CASRLLTGDLNTEAFF,TGTGCCAGCAGACTACTGACAGGGGACCTGAACACTGAAGCTTTCTTT
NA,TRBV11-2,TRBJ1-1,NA,CASSAVGVNTEAFF,TGTGCCAGCAGCGCAGTCGGAGTGAACACTGAAGCTTTCTTT
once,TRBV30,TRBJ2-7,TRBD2,CAWIAGFRGRAQRRYEQYF,TGTGCCTGGATCGCCGGTTTCCGCGGGAGGGCCCAGCGCCGCTACGAGCAGTACTTC
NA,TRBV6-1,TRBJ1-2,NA,CASQGWVGYTF,TGTGCCAGCCAGGGGTGGGTTGGCTACACCTTC
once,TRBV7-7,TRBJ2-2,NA,CASSPRGPGSGGELFF,TGTGCCAGCAGCCCACGGGGACCGGGATCGGGCGGGGAGCTGTTTTTT
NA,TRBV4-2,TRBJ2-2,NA,CASSQVPRGKGGELFF,TGTGCCAGCAGCCAAGTTCCTCGGGGGAAAGGCGGGGAGCTGTTTTTT
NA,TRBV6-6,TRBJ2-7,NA,CASSHGFQGSSEQYF,TGTGCCAGCAGCCACGGGTTCCAGGGCTCTTCCGAGCAGTACTTC